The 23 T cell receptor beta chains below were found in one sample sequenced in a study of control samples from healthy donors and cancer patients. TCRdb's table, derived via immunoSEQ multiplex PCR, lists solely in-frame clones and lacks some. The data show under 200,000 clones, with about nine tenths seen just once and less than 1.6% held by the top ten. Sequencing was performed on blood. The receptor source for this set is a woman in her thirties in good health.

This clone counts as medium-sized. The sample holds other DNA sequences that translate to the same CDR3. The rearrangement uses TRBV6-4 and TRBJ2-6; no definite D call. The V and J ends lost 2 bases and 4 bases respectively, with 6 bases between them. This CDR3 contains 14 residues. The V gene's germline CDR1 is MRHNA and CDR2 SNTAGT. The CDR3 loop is CASSDRAGANVLTF. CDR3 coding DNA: TGTGCCAGCAGTGACCGGGCCGGGGCCAACGTCCTGACTTTC.

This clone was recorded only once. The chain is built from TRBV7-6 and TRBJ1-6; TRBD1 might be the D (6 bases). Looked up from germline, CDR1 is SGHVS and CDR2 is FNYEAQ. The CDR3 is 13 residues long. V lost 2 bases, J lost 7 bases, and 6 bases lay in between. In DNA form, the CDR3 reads TGTGCCAGCAGCTTACAGGGGAATTCACCCCTCCACTTT. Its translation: CASSLQGNSPLHF.

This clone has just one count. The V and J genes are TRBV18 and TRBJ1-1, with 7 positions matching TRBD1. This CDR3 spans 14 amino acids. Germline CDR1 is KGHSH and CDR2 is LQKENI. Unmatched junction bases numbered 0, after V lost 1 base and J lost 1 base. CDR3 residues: CASSPRTGNTEAFF. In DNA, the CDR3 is TGTGCCAGCTCACCACGGACAGGGAACACTGAAGCTTTCTTT.

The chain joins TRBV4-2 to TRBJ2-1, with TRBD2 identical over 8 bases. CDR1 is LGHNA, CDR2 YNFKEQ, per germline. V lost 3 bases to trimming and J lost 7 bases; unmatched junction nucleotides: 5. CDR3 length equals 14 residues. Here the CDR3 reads CASSQGTRGNEQFF. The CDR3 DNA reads TGTGCCAGCAGCCAGGGGACTAGGGGGAATGAGCAGTTCTTC.

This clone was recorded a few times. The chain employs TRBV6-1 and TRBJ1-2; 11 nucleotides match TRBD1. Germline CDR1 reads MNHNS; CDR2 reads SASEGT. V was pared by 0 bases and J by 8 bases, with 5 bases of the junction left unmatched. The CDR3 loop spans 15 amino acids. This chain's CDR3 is CASSEATGTGGGYTF. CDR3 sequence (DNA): TGTGCCAGCAGTGAAGCGACCGGGACAGGGGGAGGCTACACCTTC.

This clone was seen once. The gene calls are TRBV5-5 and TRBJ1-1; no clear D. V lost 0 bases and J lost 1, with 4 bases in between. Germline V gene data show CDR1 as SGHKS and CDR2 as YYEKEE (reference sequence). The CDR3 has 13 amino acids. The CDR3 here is CASSLEGNTEAFF. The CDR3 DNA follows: TGTGCCAGCAGCTTGGAGGGGAACACTGAAGCTTTCTTT.

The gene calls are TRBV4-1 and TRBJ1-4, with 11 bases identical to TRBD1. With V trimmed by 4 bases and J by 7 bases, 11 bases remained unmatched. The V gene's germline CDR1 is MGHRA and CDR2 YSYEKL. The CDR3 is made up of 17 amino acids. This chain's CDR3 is CASSPRDRGMIGEKLFF. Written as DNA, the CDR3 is TGCGCCAGCAGCCCTCGGGACAGGGGGATGATCGGTGAAAAACTGTTTTTT.

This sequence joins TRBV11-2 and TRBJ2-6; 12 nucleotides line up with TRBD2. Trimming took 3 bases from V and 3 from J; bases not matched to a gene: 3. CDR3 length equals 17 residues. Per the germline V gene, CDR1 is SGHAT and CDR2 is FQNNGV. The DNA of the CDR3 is TGTGCCAGCAGCTTCCTAGCGGGGGGGCTTGGGGCCAACGTCCTGACTTTC. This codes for CASSFLAGGLGANVLTF.

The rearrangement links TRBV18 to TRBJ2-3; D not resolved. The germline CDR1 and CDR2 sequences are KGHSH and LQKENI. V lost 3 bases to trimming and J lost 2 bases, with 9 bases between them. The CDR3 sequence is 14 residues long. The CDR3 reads CASSPLNPTDTQYF. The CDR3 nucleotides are TGTGCCAGCTCACCTCTCAACCCCACAGATACGCAGTATTTT.

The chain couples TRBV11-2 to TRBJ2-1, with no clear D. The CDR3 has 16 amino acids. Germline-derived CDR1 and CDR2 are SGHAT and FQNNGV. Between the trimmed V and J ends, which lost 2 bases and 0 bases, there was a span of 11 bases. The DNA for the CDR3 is TGTGCCAGCAGCTTAAGGAGCGTGCGCTCCTACAATGAGCAGTTCTTC. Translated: CASSLRSVRSYNEQFF.

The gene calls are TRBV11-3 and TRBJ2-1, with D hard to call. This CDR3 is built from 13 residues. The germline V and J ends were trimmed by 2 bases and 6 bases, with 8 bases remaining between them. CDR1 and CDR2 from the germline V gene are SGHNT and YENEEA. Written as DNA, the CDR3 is TGTGCCAGCAGCTTACATCGACTCAATGAGCAGTTCTTC. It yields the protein CASSLHRLNEQFF.

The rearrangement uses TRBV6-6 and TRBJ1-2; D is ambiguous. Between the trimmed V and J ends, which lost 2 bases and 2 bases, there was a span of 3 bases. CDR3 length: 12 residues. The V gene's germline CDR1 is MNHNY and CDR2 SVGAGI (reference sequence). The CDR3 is CASSYPNYGYTF. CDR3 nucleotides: TGTGCCAGCAGTTACCCCAACTATGGCTACACCTTC.

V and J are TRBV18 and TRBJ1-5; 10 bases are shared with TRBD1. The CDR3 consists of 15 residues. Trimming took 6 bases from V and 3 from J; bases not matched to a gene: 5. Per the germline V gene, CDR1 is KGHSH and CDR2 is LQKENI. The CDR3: CASSPGQGDNQPQHF. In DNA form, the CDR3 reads TGTGCCAGCTCGCCCGGACAGGGGGACAATCAGCCCCAGCATTTT. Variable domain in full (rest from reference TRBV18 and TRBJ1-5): NAGVMQNPRHLVRRRGQEARLRCSPMKGHSHVYWYRQLPEEGLKFMVYLQKENIIDESGMPKERFSAEFPKEGPSILRIQQVVRGDSAAYFCASSPGQGDNQPQHFGDGTRLSIL.

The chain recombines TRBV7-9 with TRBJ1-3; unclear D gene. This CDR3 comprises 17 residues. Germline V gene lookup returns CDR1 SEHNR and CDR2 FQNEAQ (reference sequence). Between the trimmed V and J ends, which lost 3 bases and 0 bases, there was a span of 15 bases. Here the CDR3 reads CASSFFTEASSGNTIYF. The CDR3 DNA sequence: TGTGCCAGCAGCTTCTTTACCGAAGCGAGCTCTGGAAACACCATATATTTT.

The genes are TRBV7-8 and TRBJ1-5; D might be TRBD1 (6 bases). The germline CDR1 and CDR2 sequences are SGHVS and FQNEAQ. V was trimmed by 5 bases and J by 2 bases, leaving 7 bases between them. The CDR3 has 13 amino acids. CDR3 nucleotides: TGTGCCAGCAGCCGACAGGGCAATCAGCCCCAGCATTTT. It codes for CASSRQGNQPQHF.

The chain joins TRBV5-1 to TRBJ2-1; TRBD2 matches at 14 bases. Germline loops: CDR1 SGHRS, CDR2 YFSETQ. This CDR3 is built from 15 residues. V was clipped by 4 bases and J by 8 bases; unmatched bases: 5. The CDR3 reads CASSPGTSGGDEQFF. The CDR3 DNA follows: TGCGCCAGCAGCCCCGGGACTAGCGGGGGCGATGAGCAGTTCTTC.

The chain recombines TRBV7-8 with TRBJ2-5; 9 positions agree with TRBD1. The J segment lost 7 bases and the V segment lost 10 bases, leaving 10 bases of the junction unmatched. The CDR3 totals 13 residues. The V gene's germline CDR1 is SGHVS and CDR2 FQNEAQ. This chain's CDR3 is CAISNRGLGTQYF. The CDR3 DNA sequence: TGTGCCATTTCGAACAGGGGGCTGGGGACCCAGTACTTC.

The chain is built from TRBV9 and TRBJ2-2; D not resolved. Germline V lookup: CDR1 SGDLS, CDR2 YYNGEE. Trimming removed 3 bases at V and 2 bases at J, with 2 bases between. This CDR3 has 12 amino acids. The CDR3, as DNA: TGTGCCAGCAGCGGAAACACCGGGGAGCTGTTTTTT. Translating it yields CASSGNTGELFF. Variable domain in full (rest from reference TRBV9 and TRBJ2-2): DSGVTQTPKHLITATGQRVTLRCSPRSGDLSVYWYQQSLDQGLQFLIQYYNGEERAKGNILERFSAQQFPDLHSELNLSSLELGDSALYFCASSGNTGELFFGEGSRLTVL.

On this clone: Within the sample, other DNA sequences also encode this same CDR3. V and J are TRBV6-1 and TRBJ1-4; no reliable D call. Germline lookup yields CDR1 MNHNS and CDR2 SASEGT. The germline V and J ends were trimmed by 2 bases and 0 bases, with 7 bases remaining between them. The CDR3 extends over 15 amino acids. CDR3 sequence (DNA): TGTGCCAGCAGTGAACGGGGAGCAACTAATGAAAAACTGTTTTTT. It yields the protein CASSERGATNEKLFF.

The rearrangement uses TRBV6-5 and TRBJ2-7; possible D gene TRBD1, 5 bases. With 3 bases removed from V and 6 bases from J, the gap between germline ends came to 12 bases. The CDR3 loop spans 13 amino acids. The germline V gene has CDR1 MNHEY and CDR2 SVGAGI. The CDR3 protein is CASSYSRGGEQYF. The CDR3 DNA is TGTGCCAGCAGTTATTCTAGGGGTGGCGAGCAGTACTTC.

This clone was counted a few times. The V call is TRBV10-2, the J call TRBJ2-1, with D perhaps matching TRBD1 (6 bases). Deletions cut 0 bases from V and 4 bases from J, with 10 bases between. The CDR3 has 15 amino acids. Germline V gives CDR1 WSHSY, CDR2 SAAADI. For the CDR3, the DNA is TGCGCCAGCAGTGAGTCAAGAGGACAGTACAATGAGCAGTTCTTC. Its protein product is CASSESRGQYNEQFF.

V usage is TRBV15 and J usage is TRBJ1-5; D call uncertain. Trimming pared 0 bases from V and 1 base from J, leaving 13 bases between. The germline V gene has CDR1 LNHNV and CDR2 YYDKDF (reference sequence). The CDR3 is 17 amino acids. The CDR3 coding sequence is TGTGCCACCAGCAGAGATAAGATGGCAGGAAGCAATCAGCCCCAGCATTTT. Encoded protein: CATSRDKMAGSNQPQHF.

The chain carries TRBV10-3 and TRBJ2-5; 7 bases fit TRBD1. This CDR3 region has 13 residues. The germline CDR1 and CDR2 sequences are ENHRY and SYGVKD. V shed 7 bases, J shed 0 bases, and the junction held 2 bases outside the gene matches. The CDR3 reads CAINDRDQETQYF. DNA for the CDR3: TGTGCCATCAACGACAGGGACCAAGAGACCCAGTACTTC.